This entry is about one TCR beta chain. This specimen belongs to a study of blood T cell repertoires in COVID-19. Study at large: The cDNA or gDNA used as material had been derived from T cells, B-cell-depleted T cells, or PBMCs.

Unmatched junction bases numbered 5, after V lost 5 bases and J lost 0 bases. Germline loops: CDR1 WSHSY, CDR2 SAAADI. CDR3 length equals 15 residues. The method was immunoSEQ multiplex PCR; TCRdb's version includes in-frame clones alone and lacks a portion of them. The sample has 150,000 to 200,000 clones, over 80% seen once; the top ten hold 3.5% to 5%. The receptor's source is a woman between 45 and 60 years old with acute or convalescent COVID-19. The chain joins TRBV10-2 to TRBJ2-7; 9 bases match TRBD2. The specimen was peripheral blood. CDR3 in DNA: TGCGCCAGCAGTAGCGGGACTAGCACCTCCTACGAGCAGTACTTC. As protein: CASSSGTSTSYEQYF.